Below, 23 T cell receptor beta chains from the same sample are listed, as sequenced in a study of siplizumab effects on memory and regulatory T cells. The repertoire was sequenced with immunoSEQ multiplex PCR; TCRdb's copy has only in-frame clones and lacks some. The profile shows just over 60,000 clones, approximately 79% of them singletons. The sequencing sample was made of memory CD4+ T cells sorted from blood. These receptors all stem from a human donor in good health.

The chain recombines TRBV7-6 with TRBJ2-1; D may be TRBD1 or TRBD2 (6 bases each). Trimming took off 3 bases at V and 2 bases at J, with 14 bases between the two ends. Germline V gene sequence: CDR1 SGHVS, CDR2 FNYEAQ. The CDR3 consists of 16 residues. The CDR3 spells CASSFKRGATYNEQFF. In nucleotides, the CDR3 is TGTGCCAGCAGCTTTAAAAGGGGGGCCACCTACAATGAGCAGTTCTTC.

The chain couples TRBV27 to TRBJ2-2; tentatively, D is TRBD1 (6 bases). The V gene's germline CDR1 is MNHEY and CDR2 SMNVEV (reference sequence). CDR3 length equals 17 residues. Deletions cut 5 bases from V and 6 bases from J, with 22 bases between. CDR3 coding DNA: TGTGCCAGCAGTCTATATGGGGTGAGGGGGACGGCCGGGGAGCTGTTTTTT. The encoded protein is CASSLYGVRGTAGELFF.

CDR3 loop: CASSLGQGQNSPLHF. The CDR3 bases are TGTGCCAGCAGCTTAGGTCAGGGGCAGAATTCACCCCTCCACTTT. The genes are TRBV7-6 and TRBJ1-6, with D perhaps TRBD1 (6 bases). The CDR3 covers 15 residues. V dropped 1 base and J dropped 7 bases, with 11 bases sitting between them. Germline CDR1 reads SGHVS; CDR2 reads FNYEAQ.

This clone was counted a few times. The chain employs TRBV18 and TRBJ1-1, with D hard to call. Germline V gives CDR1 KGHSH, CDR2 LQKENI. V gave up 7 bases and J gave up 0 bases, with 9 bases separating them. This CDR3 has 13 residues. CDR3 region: CASLESMNTEAFF. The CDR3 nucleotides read TGTGCCAGCTTGGAGTCAATGAACACTGAAGCTTTCTTT.

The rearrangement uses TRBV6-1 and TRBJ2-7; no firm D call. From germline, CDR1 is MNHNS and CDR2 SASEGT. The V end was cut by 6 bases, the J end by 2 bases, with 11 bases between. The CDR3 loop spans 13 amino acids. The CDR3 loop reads CASRRTEAYEQYF. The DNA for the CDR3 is TGTGCCAGCAGACGGACGGAAGCCTACGAGCAGTACTTC.

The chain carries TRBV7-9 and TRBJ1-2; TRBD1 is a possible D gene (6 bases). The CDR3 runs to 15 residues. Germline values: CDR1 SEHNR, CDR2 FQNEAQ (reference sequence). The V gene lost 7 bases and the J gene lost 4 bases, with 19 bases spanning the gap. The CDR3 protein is CASTPSGGEGYGYTF. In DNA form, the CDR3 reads TGTGCCAGCACCCCATCCGGGGGCGAAGGCTATGGCTACACCTTC.

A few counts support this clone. The CDR3 here is CAWSVMSPREGTIYF. The CDR3 nucleotides are TGTGCCTGGAGTGTGATGAGTCCCAGGGAAGGGACCATATATTTT. This chain links TRBV30 with TRBJ1-3; D might be TRBD1 (5 bases). V was shortened by 0 bases and J by 10 bases, with 19 bases between the two germline ends. Germline V CDR1 and CDR2: GTSNPN, SVGIG (reference sequence). This CDR3 has 15 residues. Full variable domain (outside the CDR3, taken from reference TRBV30 and TRBJ1-3): SQTIHQWPATLVQPVGSPLSLECTVEGTSNPNLYWYRQAAGRGLQLLFYSVGIGQISSEVPQNLSASRPQDRQFILSSKKLLLSDSGFYLCAWSVMSPREGTIYFGEGSWLTVV.

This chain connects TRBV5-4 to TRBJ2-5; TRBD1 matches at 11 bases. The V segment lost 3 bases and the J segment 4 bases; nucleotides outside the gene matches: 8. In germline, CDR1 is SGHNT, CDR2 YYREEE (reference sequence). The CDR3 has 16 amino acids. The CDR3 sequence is CASSWPGQGATETQYF. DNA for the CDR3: TGTGCCAGCAGCTGGCCAGGACAGGGGGCGACAGAGACCCAGTACTTC.

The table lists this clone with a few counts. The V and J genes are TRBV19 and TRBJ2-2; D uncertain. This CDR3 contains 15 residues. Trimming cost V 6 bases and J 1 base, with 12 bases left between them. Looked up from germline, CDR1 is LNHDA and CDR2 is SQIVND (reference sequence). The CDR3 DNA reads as TGTGCCAGTAGCTCAGGACGGGTGAACACCGGGGAGCTGTTTTTT. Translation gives CASSSGRVNTGELFF.

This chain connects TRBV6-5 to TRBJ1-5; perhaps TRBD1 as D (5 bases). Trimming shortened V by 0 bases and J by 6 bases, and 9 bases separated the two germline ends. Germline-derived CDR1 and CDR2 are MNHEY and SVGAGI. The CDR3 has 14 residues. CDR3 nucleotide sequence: TGTGCCAGCAGTTACTCGGGGGGAAGTCAGCCCCAGCATTTT. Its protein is CASSYSGGSQPQHF.

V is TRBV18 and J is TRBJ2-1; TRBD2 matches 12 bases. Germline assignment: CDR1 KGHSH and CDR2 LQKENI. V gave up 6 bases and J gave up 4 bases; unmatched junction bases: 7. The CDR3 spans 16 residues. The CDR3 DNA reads TGTGCCAGCTCTCTCACGACTAGCGGGGGATACAATGAGCAGTTCTTC. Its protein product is CASSLTTSGGYNEQFF.

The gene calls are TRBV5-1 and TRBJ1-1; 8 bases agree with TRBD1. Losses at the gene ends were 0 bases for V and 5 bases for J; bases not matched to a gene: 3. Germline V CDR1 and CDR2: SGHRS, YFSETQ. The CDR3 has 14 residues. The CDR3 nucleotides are TGCGCCAGCAGCTTGGAAGGGGACAGGACTGAAGCTTTCTTT. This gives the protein CASSLEGDRTEAFF. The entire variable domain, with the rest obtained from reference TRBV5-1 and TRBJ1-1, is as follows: KAGVTQTPRYLIKTRGQQVTLSCSPISGHRSVSWYQQTPGQGLQFLFEYFSETQRNKGNFPGRFSGRQFSNSRSEMNVSTLELGDSALYLCASSLEGDRTEAFFGQGTRLTVV.

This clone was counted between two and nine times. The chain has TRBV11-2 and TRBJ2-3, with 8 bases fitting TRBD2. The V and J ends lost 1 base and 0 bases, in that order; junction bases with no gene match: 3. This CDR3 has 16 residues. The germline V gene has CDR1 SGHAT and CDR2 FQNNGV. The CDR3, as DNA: TGTGCCAGCAGCTTAGGGGTAGCGGGGAGCACAGATACGCAGTATTTT. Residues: CASSLGVAGSTDTQYF.

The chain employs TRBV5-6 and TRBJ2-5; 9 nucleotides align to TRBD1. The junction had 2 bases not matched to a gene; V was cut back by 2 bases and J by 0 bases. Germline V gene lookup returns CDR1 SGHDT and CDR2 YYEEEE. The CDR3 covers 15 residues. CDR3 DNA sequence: TGTGCCAGCAGCTTTGGGACAGGGTACCAAGAGACCCAGTACTTC. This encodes CASSFGTGYQETQYF.

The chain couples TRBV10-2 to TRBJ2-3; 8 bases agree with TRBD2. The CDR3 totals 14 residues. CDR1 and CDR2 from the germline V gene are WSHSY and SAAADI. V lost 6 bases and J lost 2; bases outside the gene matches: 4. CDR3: CASRRGAHTDTQYF. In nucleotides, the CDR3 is TGCGCCAGCAGGCGGGGGGCACACACAGATACGCAGTATTTT.

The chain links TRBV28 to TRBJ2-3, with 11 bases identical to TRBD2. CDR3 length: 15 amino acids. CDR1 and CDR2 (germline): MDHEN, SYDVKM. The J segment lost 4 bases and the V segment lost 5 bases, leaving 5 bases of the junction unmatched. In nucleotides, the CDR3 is TGTGCCAGCAGTCTTAGCGGGGGGGCCTCAGATACGCAGTATTTT. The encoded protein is CASSLSGGASDTQYF.

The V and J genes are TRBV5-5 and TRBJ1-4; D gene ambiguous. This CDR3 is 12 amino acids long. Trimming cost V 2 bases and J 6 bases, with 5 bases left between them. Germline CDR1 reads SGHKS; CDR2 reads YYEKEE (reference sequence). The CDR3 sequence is CASSLRDEKLFF. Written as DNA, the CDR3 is TGTGCCAGCAGCTTACGGGATGAAAAACTGTTTTTT.

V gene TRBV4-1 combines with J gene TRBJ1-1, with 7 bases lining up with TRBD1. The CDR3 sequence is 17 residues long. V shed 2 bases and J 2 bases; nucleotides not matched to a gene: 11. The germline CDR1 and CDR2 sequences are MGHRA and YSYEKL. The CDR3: CASSQPTGRGTNTEAFF. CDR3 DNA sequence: TGCGCCAGCAGCCAACCGACAGGGAGGGGGACTAACACTGAAGCTTTCTTT.

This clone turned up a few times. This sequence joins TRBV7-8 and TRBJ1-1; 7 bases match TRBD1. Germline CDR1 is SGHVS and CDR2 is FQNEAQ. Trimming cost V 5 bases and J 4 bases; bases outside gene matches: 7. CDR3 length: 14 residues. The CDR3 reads CASSRTGDSTEAFF. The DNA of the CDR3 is TGTGCCAGCAGCCGAACAGGGGATAGCACTGAAGCTTTCTTT. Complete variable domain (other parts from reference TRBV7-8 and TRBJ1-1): GAGVSQSPRYKVAKRGQDVALRCDPISGHVSLFWYQQALGQGPEFLTYFQNEAQLDKSGLPSDRFFAERPEGSVSTLKIQRTQQEDSAVYLCASSRTGDSTEAFFGQGTRLTVV.

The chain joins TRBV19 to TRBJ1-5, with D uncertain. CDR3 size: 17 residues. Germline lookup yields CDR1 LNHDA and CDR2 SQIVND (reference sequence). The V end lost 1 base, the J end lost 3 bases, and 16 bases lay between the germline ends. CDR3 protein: CASSIVSLRETNQPQHF. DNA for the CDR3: TGTGCCAGTAGTATAGTCTCGTTGAGGGAAACCAATCAGCCCCAGCATTTT.

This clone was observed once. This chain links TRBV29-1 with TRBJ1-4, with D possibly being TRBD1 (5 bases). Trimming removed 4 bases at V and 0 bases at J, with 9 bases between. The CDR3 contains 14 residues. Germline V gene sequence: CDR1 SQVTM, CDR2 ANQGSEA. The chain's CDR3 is CSVGGGTTNEKLFF. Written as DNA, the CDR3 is TGCAGCGTTGGGGGGGGGACAACTAATGAAAAACTGTTTTTT.

The CDR3 nucleotides are TGTGCCCTCGCACGCCTCGGGGGCGTGACTGAAGCTTTCTTT. This codes for CALARLGGVTEAFF. V gene TRBV6-1 combines with J gene TRBJ1-1, with TRBD1 as a possible D gene (6 bases). CDR1 is MNHNS and CDR2 is SASEGT in the germline V gene. Trimming shortened V by 11 bases and J by 5 bases, and 21 bases separated the two germline ends. This CDR3 comprises 14 residues.

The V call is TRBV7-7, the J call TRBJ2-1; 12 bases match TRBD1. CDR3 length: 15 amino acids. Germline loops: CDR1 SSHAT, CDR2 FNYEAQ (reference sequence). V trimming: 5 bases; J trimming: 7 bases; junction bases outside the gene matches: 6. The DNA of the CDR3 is TGTGCCAGCAGCCCCGGGACAGGGGGCGGGAATGAGCAGTTCTTC. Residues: CASSPGTGGGNEQFF. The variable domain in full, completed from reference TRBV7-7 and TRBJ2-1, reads GAGVSQSPRYKVTKRGQDVTLRCDPISSHATLYWYQQALGQGPEFLTYFNYEAQPDKSGLPSDRFSAERPEGSISTLTIQRTEQRDSAMYRCASSPGTGGGNEQFFGPGTRLTVL.